One and the same sample provided the 21 T cell receptor beta chains below, sequenced in a study of early T cells in non-severe SARS-CoV-2 infection. One entry per CDR3 protein, called by TCRdb with MiXCR from the 5' RACE reads. The sample includes fewer than 70,000 distinct CDR3 sequences, around 12% seen only once; the top ten take approximately 2.8%. Material: whole blood. The receptors here all came from an adult who was a healthcare worker with PCR-confirmed SARS-CoV-2 infection or an uninfected control (not recorded which).

This clonotype was seen at least ten times. V and J are TRBV3-1 and TRBJ1-1; no definite D call. The CDR3 sequence is 16 residues long. Germline V lookup: CDR1 LGHDT, CDR2 YNNKEL (reference sequence). The V gene lost 0 bases and the J gene lost 4 bases, with 15 bases spanning the gap. The CDR3 here is CASSQDWGGVLTEAFF. As DNA, the CDR3 is TGTGCCAGCAGCCAAGATTGGGGAGGAGTGCTCACTGAAGCTTTCTTT.

The V call is TRBV30, the J call TRBJ2-1; TRBD2 might be the D (5 bases). V was cut by 0 bases and J by 5 bases, with 14 bases left in between. This CDR3 comprises 15 residues. Germline V gene data show CDR1 as GTSNPN and CDR2 as SVGIG (reference sequence). CDR3 region: CAWSVLSGLDNEQFF. The CDR3 nucleotides are TGTGCCTGGAGTGTACTTTCGGGATTGGACAATGAGCAGTTCTTC.

This clonotype appeared a few times. V is TRBV11-2 and J is TRBJ1-1, with 9 bases aligning to TRBD1. The CDR3 covers 12 residues. J was trimmed by 11 bases and V by 5 bases; bases with no gene match: 6. Germline CDR1 reads SGHAT; CDR2 reads FQNNGV. CDR3 loop: CASSTWTGEAFF. CDR3 DNA: TGTGCCAGCAGCACCTGGACAGGGGAGGCTTTCTTT.

This clonotype was detected many times. This chain uses TRBV7-8 with TRBJ2-1; possibly TRBD2 for D (6 bases). The ends were cut back, 6 bases at V and 4 bases at J, with 19 bases in the middle. The CDR3 spans 16 residues. Per germline, CDR1 SGHVS and CDR2 FQNEAQ. In nucleotides, the CDR3 is TGTGCCAGCAGGCGGATTGCGGGGACGCTATACAATGAGCAGTTCTTC. Amino acids: CASRRIAGTLYNEQFF.

At least ten counts were recorded for this clonotype. The rearrangement uses TRBV7-9 and TRBJ2-1, with D perhaps TRBD1 (6 bases). Trimming removed 7 bases at V and 10 bases at J, with 14 bases between. Germline loops: CDR1 SEHNR, CDR2 FQNEAQ (reference sequence). CDR3 length equals 12 residues. The CDR3 sequence is CASTPGVGEQFF. The CDR3 DNA reads as TGTGCCAGCACTCCAGGGGTAGGGGAGCAGTTCTTC.

This clonotype was picked up many times. The chain carries TRBV11-2 and TRBJ2-1; possible D gene TRBD2, 6 bases. The germline V and J ends were trimmed by 5 bases and 7 bases, with 9 bases remaining between them. Germline values: CDR1 SGHAT, CDR2 FQNNGV. The CDR3 sequence is 12 residues long. Written as DNA, the CDR3 is TGTGCCAGCAGCCCTCTAGCGAATGAGCAGTTCTTC. It encodes CASSPLANEQFF.

This clonotype was observed at least ten times. V gene TRBV20-1 combines with J gene TRBJ2-5; either TRBD1 or TRBD2 may fit D (6 bases each). This CDR3 has 14 residues. Germline assignment: CDR1 DFQATT and CDR2 SNEGSKA (reference sequence). V dropped 0 bases and J dropped 5 bases, with 13 bases sitting between them. CDR3 loop: CSAREGGKRETQYF. Written as DNA, the CDR3 is TGCAGTGCTAGAGAAGGGGGGAAGAGGGAGACCCAGTACTTC.

Ten or more counts support this clonotype. This chain joins TRBV27 and TRBJ2-7; a possible D gene is TRBD2 (5 bases). The CDR3 spans 14 residues. CDR1 is MNHEY, CDR2 SMNVEV, per germline (reference sequence). V gave up 2 bases and J gave up 3 bases, with 11 bases separating them. The CDR3 DNA reads as TGTGCCAGCAGTTTACAAGGGAGATACTACGAGCAGTACTTC. This gives the protein CASSLQGRYYEQYF.

The chain couples TRBV5-1 to TRBJ2-7; D is unclear. Trimming stripped 7 bases from V and 0 bases from J, with 14 bases between. CDR1 and CDR2 from the germline V gene are SGHRS and YFSETQ. CDR3 length equals 14 residues. CDR3 in DNA: TGCGCCAGCGGATTTGGCCCCACCTCCTACGAGCAGTACTTC. Its translation: CASGFGPTSYEQYF.

This clonotype was detected many times. At one boundary the junction diverges from the germline segment, which might be a read error. The chain recombines TRBV7-7 with TRBJ2-3; 8 bases line up with TRBD2. The CDR3 consists of 14 residues. The germline V gene encodes CDR1 SSHAT and CDR2 FNYEAQ (reference sequence). CDR3 in DNA: TGTGCTAGCAGCCAGGGACTAGTTGGAGATACGCAGTATTTT. Its protein is CASSQGLVGDTQYF.

V usage is TRBV2 and J usage is TRBJ2-1; D tentatively reads TRBD1 or TRBD2 (5 bases each). V lost 6 bases to trimming and J lost 10 bases, with 16 bases between them. The CDR3 loop spans 13 amino acids. Germline CDR1 is SNHLY and CDR2 is FYNNEI. CDR3 region: CASSAGTLGEQFF. The CDR3 bases are TGTGCCAGCAGCGCCGGGACCCTAGGGGAGCAGTTCTTC.

This clonotype was seen a handful of times. The chain is built from TRBV7-9 and TRBJ2-3; possible D gene TRBD1, 5 bases. CDR1 and CDR2 (germline): SEHNR, FQNEAQ (reference sequence). CDR3 length: 19 amino acids. V gave up 0 bases and J gave up 2 bases, with 21 bases separating them. The CDR3 protein is CASSLASYSDSQHTDTQYF. DNA of the CDR3: TGTGCCAGCAGCTTAGCCTCCTACTCAGACAGTCAGCACACAGATACGCAGTATTTT.

This clonotype was seen many times. The genes are TRBV2 and TRBJ2-2, with TRBD2 identical over 11 bases. There are 15 residues in the CDR3. The junction had 10 bases not matched to a gene; V was cut back by 9 bases and J by 7 bases. Germline CDR1 reads SNHLY; CDR2 reads FYNNEI. In DNA, the CDR3 is TGTGCCAGTGCTGGGACTAGCGGAAGTTTCGGGGAGCTGTTTTTT. It translates to CASAGTSGSFGELFF.

There are a few counts of this clonotype. The rearrangement uses TRBV10-3 and TRBJ2-3; D is perhaps TRBD1 or TRBD2 (6 bases each). There are 14 residues in the CDR3. Deletions cut 6 bases from V and 1 base from J, with 11 bases between. The germline CDR1 and CDR2 sequences are ENHRY and SYGVKD. The CDR3 nucleotides read TGTGCCATCAGGAACAGGGAGGGCACAGATACGCAGTATTTT. Protein: CAIRNREGTDTQYF.

This clonotype was detected ten times or more. The rearrangement joins TRBV30 to TRBJ2-5; tentative D call: TRBD2 (7 bases). V lost 2 bases, J lost 2 bases, and 12 bases lay in between. The CDR3 totals 14 residues. The germline V gene has CDR1 GTSNPN and CDR2 SVGIG (reference sequence). In nucleotides, the CDR3 is TGTGCCTGGAGTTGGGGGGGCCGACAAGAGACCCAGTACTTC. It specifies CAWSWGGRQETQYF.

This clonotype was counted many times. The chain links TRBV2 to TRBJ1-6; no firm D call. The CDR3 has 14 amino acids. V lost 3 bases to trimming and J lost 7 bases, with 10 bases between them. The germline V gene has CDR1 SNHLY and CDR2 FYNNEI. CDR3 loop: CASSEEDRNSPLHF. CDR3 coding DNA: TGTGCCAGCAGTGAGGAAGATAGAAATTCACCCCTCCACTTT.

There are many counts of this clonotype. The V gene is TRBV12-3 or TRBV12-4, the J gene TRBJ2-5, with a tentative D call TRBD2 (6 bases). Trimming cost V 3 bases and J 1 base, with 12 bases left between them. The CDR3 is 15 amino acids. The CDR3 region has the DNA TGTGCCAGCAGTTTGCGGAGGGGACTCCAAGAGACCCAGTACTTC. Translation gives CASSLRRGLQETQYF.

The rearrangement uses TRBV10-3 and TRBJ2-7; D is tentatively TRBD1 or TRBD2 (5 bases each). Germline V gene data show CDR1 as ENHRY and CDR2 as SYGVKD. V lost 6 bases to trimming and J lost 3 bases, with 12 bases between them. The CDR3 consists of 13 residues. The DNA for the CDR3 is TGTGCCATCAGGAGGGACGGATTCTACGAGCAGTACTTC. Amino acid sequence: CAIRRDGFYEQYF.

This clonotype occurred many times. This chain uses TRBV11-2 with TRBJ1-1, with D uncertain. CDR1 and CDR2 (germline): SGHAT, FQNNGV. The length of the CDR3 is 14 residues. The V end lost 3 bases, the J end lost 1 base, and 9 bases lay between the germline ends. CDR3 coding DNA: TGTGCCAGCAGCTTGCCCCCGGCGAACACTGAAGCTTTCTTT. Its protein is CASSLPPANTEAFF.

This clonotype was found many times. The chain uses TRBV10-3 and TRBJ2-7, with 9 bases fitting TRBD1. Germline CDR1 is ENHRY and CDR2 is SYGVKD. With V trimmed by 6 bases and J by 3 bases, 3 bases remained unmatched. The CDR3 extends over 13 amino acids. The CDR3 coding sequence is TGTGCCATCAGGAAGGGACAGGGCTACGAGCAGTACTTC. This translates into CAIRKGQGYEQYF.

This clonotype was recorded many times. The chain carries TRBV18 and TRBJ2-2, with D maybe TRBD2 (5 bases). This CDR3 region has 16 residues. CDR1 is KGHSH, CDR2 LQKENI, per germline. Trimming left V 0 bases short and J 1 base short, with 9 bases between. For the CDR3, the DNA is TGTGCCAGCTCACCACCTGAAAGCGGGAACACCGGGGAGCTGTTTTTT. Protein: CASSPPESGNTGELFF.